The 22 T cell receptor beta chains below all came from one sample that was sequenced in a study of blood T cells in healthy people across ages. For the second PCR, which ran for 7 to 11 cycles, a sample-barcoded 5' primer and a J-beta primer mix were used. TCRdb redid the calling of the 5' RACE reads with MiXCR, one entry per CDR3 protein. The sample has some 1,500,000 distinct CDR3 sequences; roughly 43% are singletons. Sequencing used blood. The receptors derive from a young woman in good health.

A word on this clonotype: One junction end disagrees with the germline gene, perhaps due to a read error. The chain has TRBV6-5 and TRBJ2-3; 13 bases match TRBD2. The germline CDR1 and CDR2 sequences are MNHEY and SVGAGI. The CDR3 runs 17 residues. The CDR3 nucleotides read TGTGCCAGCAGTTACTCTTGGACTAGCGGGAGCACAGATACGCAGTGTTTT. Translated: CASSYSWTSGSTDTQCF.

This clonotype was detected a few times. The rearrangement links TRBV15 to TRBJ2-1; maybe TRBD1 (5 bases). There are 14 residues in the CDR3. CDR1 LNHNV and CDR2 YYDKDF come from the germline V gene (reference sequence). V dropped 3 bases and J dropped 7 bases, with 13 bases sitting between them. The chain's CDR3 is CATSRPGPGNEQFF. The CDR3 DNA reads as TGTGCCACCAGCAGGCCGGGCCCAGGGAATGAGCAGTTCTTC.

This clonotype was found a few times. This chain joins TRBV27 and TRBJ2-7; no clear D gene. From germline, CDR1 is MNHEY and CDR2 SMNVEV (reference sequence). Between the trimmed V and J ends, which lost 4 bases and 3 bases, there was a span of 22 bases. The CDR3 extends over 17 amino acids. The CDR3 DNA is TGTGCCAGCAGTTCGCAGATTTTGGGGTCTGGAATCTACGAGCAGTACTTC. It translates to CASSSQILGSGIYEQYF.

The sample holds a few counts of this clonotype. The rearrangement links TRBV12-3 or TRBV12-4 to TRBJ2-7, with D maybe TRBD2 (6 bases). The CDR3 is made up of 14 amino acids. Deletions cut 6 bases from V and 0 bases from J, with 12 bases between. This CDR3 reads CASRPAGGSYEQYF. CDR3 coding DNA: TGTGCCAGCAGACCAGCCGGGGGCTCCTACGAGCAGTACTTC.

The chain links TRBV27 to TRBJ2-4; possibly TRBD2 for D (5 bases). V was shortened by 6 bases and J by 13 bases, with 16 bases between the two germline ends. CDR1 MNHEY and CDR2 SMNVEV come from the germline V gene (reference sequence). This CDR3 spans 12 amino acids. The CDR3 nucleotides are TGTGCCAGCAGGACTGAGACATGGGAGCAGTACTTC. Amino acid sequence: CASRTETWEQYF.

Note on this clonotype: A read error may explain this, as a much larger clone is one base away. The chain links TRBV29-1 to TRBJ2-3; D could derive from TRBD1 or TRBD2 (5 bases each). Germline V gene lookup returns CDR1 SQVTM and CDR2 ANQGSEA. The CDR3 contains 16 residues. With 2 bases removed from V and 14 bases from J, the gap between germline ends came to 29 bases. The CDR3 DNA reads as TGCAGCGTTGAACCTAGTACTAGTGGGGGTGGCCTTATTGGGTATTTT. Protein product: CSVEPSTSGGGLIGYF.

This sequence joins TRBV24-1 and TRBJ2-5, with TRBD2 matching 9 bases. This CDR3 region has 16 residues. Trimming cost V 3 bases and J 4 bases; bases outside gene matches: 8. CDR1 KGHDR and CDR2 SFDVKD come from the germline V gene. The CDR3 loop reads CATSDVTSGRTETQYF. DNA for the CDR3: TGTGCCACCAGTGATGTGACTAGCGGAAGAACAGAGACCCAGTACTTC.

The V call is TRBV19, the J call TRBJ2-1, with 9 bases fitting TRBD2. V dropped 3 bases and J dropped 7; count of bases not matched to a gene: 4. Germline V CDR1 and CDR2: LNHDA, SQIVND (reference sequence). The CDR3 contains 14 residues. The CDR3 protein is CASSIYSGGNEQFF. CDR3 nucleotide sequence: TGTGCCAGTAGTATTTATAGCGGGGGAAATGAGCAGTTCTTC.

The CDR3 region is CASSQGTGATEAFF. For the CDR3, the DNA is TGTGCCAGCAGCCAAGGGACAGGGGCCACTGAAGCTTTCTTT. The chain couples TRBV3-1 to TRBJ1-1; 9 nucleotides line up with TRBD1. CDR1 is LGHDT, CDR2 YNNKEL, per germline (reference sequence). The V and J ends lost 1 base and 4 bases, in that order; junction bases with no gene match: 1. The CDR3 is 14 amino acids.

The chain combines TRBV27 with TRBJ1-2, with unresolved D. The germline V gene encodes CDR1 MNHEY and CDR2 SMNVEV (reference sequence). The V end was cut by 5 bases, the J end by 7 bases, with 17 bases between. The length of the CDR3 is 14 residues. The CDR3 DNA reads TGTGCCAGCAGTCTGACCGCCCATGGAGGTGGCTACACCTTC. Encoded protein: CASSLTAHGGGYTF.

This clonotype was seen only a few times. This chain joins TRBV20-1 and TRBJ2-7; 10 nucleotides line up with TRBD1. This CDR3 spans 14 amino acids. Germline V gene data show CDR1 as DFQATT and CDR2 as SNEGSKA (reference sequence). Trimming cost V 3 bases and J 3 bases; bases outside gene matches: 5. The CDR3 DNA reads TGCAGTGCTAGCCCGGGACAGGGGAACTACGAGCAGTACTTC. Translated: CSASPGQGNYEQYF.

This chain uses TRBV4-3 with TRBJ1-5; D is undetermined. Looked up from germline, CDR1 is LGHNA and CDR2 is YSLEER. V shed 1 base and J shed 0 bases, with 10 bases lying between them. The CDR3 loop spans 16 amino acids. The CDR3 sequence is CASSQGAGYSNQPQHF. Here the CDR3 DNA reads TGCGCCAGCAGCCAAGGGGCGGGTTATAGCAATCAGCCCCAGCATTTT.

J is TRBJ2-5 and V is TRBV10-3, with 11 bases lining up with TRBD2. CDR1 is ENHRY and CDR2 is SYGVKD in the germline V gene. The J segment lost 5 bases and the V segment lost 5 bases, leaving 7 bases of the junction unmatched. The CDR3 consists of 15 residues. DNA of the CDR3: TGTGCCATCAGTACCTCGACTAGCGGGATGGAGACCCAGTACTTC. It encodes CAISTSTSGMETQYF.

The chain couples TRBV6-1 to TRBJ1-4; D gene ambiguous. CDR1 is MNHNS and CDR2 is SASEGT in the germline V gene. The CDR3 extends over 13 amino acids. The ends were cut back, 6 bases at V and 6 bases at J, with 11 bases in the middle. The CDR3 DNA reads TGTGCCAGCAGCCGGACCCGGGATGAAAAACTGTTTTTT. Residues: CASSRTRDEKLFF.

The chain uses TRBV11-2 and TRBJ1-2; the D is unclear. Germline CDR1 reads SGHAT; CDR2 reads FQNNGV. Trimming shortened V by 5 bases and J by 7 bases, and 11 bases separated the two germline ends. This CDR3 is built from 12 residues. In nucleotides, the CDR3 is TGTGCCAGCAGCGGCCTCCGGGCTGGCTACACCTTC. Its translation: CASSGLRAGYTF.

This clonotype was recorded a few times. J is TRBJ1-5 and V is TRBV7-2, with 11 positions matching TRBD1. V dropped 1 base and J dropped 7; count of bases not matched to a gene: 6. The CDR3 extends over 16 amino acids. The germline gives CDR1 SGHTA, CDR2 FQGNSA. CDR3 bases: TGTGCCAGCAGCTTAGGACCGGGACAGGGGGGACAGCCCCAGCATTTT. Amino acids: CASSLGPGQGGQPQHF.

There are a few counts of this clonotype. At one end the junction does not follow the germline gene, possibly because of a read error. The V call is TRBV5-8, the J call TRBJ1-5; possibly TRBD1 for D (6 bases). Germline CDR1 and CDR2: SGHTS and YDEGEE. The CDR3 has 15 residues. CDR3 sequence (DNA): TGTGCCAGTAGCTTCAGGGGATATGGCAATCAGCCCCAGCATTTT. Translating it yields CASSFRGYGNQPQHF.

This clonotype was seen more than once but under ten times. This chain uses TRBV7-9 with TRBJ1-1; perhaps TRBD1 as D (6 bases). Germline V gives CDR1 SEHNR, CDR2 FQNEAQ (reference sequence). This CDR3 has 12 residues. V was clipped by 6 bases and J by 8 bases, with 13 bases between them. The DNA for the CDR3 is TGTGCCAGCAGGCCTGGACAGTGGGAAGCTTTCTTT. This codes for CASRPGQWEAFF.

V is TRBV2 and J is TRBJ1-1; no reliable D call. Trimming shortened V by 2 bases and J by 4 bases, and 11 bases separated the two germline ends. This CDR3 region has 14 residues. Germline V gene data show CDR1 as SNHLY and CDR2 as FYNNEI. The CDR3 bases are TGTGCCAGCAGTGAAAACGGGATGGGCACTGAAGCTTTCTTT. Its translation is CASSENGMGTEAFF. Together with reference TRBV2 and TRBJ1-1, the CDR3 gives the full variable domain: EPEVTQTPSHQVTQMGQEVILRCVPISNHLYFYWYRQILGQKVEFLVSFYNNEISEKSEIFDDQFSVERPDGSNFTLKIRSTKLEDSAMYFCASSENGMGTEAFFGQGTRLTVV.

The rearrangement links TRBV6-6 to TRBJ1-2; the D gene is possibly TRBD1 (6 bases). V lost 6 bases and J lost 4, with 18 bases in between. Per the germline V gene, CDR1 is MNHNY and CDR2 is SVGAGI (reference sequence). CDR3 length equals 15 residues. CDR3 region: CASRQSDRPSYGYTF. In DNA form, the CDR3 reads TGTGCCAGCAGGCAATCGGACAGACCCTCCTATGGCTACACCTTC.

The chain combines TRBV3-1 with TRBJ2-1; the D is unclear. V lost 0 bases and J lost 9, with 12 bases in between. Per germline, CDR1 LGHDT and CDR2 YNNKEL (reference sequence). The CDR3 runs to 14 residues. CDR3 loop: CASSQDWSVREQFF. In DNA, the CDR3 is TGTGCCAGCAGCCAAGATTGGTCGGTCCGTGAGCAGTTCTTC.

This sequence joins TRBV6-2 or TRBV6-3 and TRBJ2-2; a weak D match, TRBD2 (7 bases). Between the trimmed V and J ends, which lost 7 bases and 5 bases, there was a span of 17 bases. The germline V gene has CDR1 MNHEY and CDR2 SVGEGT. This CDR3 has 15 residues. The CDR3 sequence: CASTSGGRPTGELFF. The CDR3 DNA reads as TGTGCCAGCACATCCGGGGGGCGACCGACCGGGGAGCTGTTTTTT.